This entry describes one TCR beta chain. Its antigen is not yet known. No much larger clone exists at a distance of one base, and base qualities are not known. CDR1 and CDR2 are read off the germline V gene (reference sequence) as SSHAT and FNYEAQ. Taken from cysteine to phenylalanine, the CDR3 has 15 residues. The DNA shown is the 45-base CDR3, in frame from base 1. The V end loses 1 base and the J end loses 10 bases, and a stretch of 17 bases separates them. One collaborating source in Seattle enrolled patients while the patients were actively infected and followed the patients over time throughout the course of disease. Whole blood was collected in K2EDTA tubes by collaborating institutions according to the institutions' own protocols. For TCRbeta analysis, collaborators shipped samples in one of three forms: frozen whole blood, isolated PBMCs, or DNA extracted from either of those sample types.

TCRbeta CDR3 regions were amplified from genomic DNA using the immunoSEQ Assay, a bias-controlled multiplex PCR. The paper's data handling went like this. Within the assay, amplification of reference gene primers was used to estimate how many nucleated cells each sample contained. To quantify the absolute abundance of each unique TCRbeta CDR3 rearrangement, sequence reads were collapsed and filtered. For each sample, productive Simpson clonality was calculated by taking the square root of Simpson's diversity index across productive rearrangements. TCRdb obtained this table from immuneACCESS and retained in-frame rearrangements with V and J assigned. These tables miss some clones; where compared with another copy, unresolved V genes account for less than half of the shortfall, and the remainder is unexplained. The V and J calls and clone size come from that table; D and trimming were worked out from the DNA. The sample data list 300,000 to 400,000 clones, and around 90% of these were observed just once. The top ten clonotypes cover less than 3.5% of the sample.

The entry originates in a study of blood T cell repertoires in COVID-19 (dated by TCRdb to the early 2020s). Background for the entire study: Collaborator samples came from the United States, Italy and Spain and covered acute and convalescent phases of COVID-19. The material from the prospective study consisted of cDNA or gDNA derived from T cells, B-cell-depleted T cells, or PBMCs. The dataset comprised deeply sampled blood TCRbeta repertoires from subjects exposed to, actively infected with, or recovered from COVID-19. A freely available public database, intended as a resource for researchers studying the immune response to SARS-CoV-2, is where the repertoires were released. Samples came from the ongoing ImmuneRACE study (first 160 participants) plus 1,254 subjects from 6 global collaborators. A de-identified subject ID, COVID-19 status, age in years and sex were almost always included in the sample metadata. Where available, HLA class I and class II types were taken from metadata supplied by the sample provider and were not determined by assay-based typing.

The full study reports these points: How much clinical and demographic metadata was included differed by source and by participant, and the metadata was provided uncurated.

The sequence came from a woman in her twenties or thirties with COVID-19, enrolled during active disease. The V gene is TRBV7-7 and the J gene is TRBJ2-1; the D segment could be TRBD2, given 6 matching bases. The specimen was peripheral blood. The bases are TGTGCCAGCAGCTTAGTAGGAGGGGATGGTGACGAGCAGTTCTTC. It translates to CASSLVGGDGDEQFF.